This T cell receptor beta chain was recovered during a study of T cells after yellow fever vaccination. Study outcomes and limitations: Repertoires sorted by FACS could include abundant clonotypes that are contaminants from the bulk population. Booster samples showed a return of most primary-vaccination clones (under 97% CD4, 80% to 90% CD8).

The V end lost 2 bases, the J end lost 1 base, and 18 bases lay between the germline ends. Germline V gene data show CDR1 as SGHAT and CDR2 as FQNNGV. This CDR3 comprises 18 residues. TCRdb re-called the 5' RACE reads with MiXCR, one entry per CDR3 protein. Among a few hundred thousand distinct CDR3 sequences listed, less than 20% were seen once. This clonotype was observed a handful of times. Its target is not known. The source is a man aged 18 to 30 who received the YFV17D yellow fever vaccine. This specimen was PBMCs, taken roughly 5 days after the first yellow fever vaccination. The chain combines TRBV11-2 with TRBJ2-1; the D gene is possibly TRBD1 (5 bases). CDR3 protein: CASSLLWGGEGSYNEQFF. CDR3 sequence (DNA): TGTGCCAGCAGCTTACTATGGGGCGGTGAAGGATCCTACAATGAGCAGTTCTTC.